This TCR beta chain was retrieved from a study of blood T cell repertoires in COVID-19. Study at large: Sites across the United States, Italy and Spain contributed samples from acute and convalescent COVID-19. Sources were T cells, B-cell-depleted T cells, or PBMCs; the material itself was cDNA or gDNA.

Looked up from germline, CDR1 is MDHEN and CDR2 is SYDVKM. J was trimmed by 6 bases and V by 7 bases; bases with no gene match: 4. This CDR3 has 12 amino acids. Per the original methods: Amplification with reference gene primers provided the estimates of nucleated cell counts. Only in-frame clones appear in the TCRdb table, and some are missing; sequencing was by immunoSEQ multiplex PCR. The V and J calls and clone size come from that table; D and trimming were worked out from the DNA. The table records 350,000 to 450,000 clones, 85% of them present only once. The source material was peripheral blood. The chain recombines TRBV28 with TRBJ1-1; 8 positions match TRBD1. The origin of this receptor is a woman younger than 30 with acute or convalescent COVID-19. Written as DNA, the CDR3 is TGTGCCAGCACACAGGGGGTTGCTGAAGCTTTCTTT. This encodes CASTQGVAEAFF. The whole variable domain, remainder taken from reference TRBV28 and TRBJ1-1, is DVKVTQSSRYLVKRTGEKVFLECVQDMDHENMFWYRQDPGLGLRLIYFSYDVKMKEKGDIPEGYSVSREKKERFSLILESASTNQTSMYLCASTQGVAEAFFGQGTRLTVV.